This T cell receptor beta chain was identified in a study of beta chain features in type 1 diabetes (dated by TCRdb to 2016 to 2019). Study-level background: Mean age, gender distribution, total cell number and subset yield did not differ between patients and healthy donors. The study compared TCRB repertoires of sorted circulating CD4+ T cell subsets between recently diagnosed type 1 diabetes patients and matched healthy donors. Regulatory and stem cell-like memory subsets were obtained from only 8 patients and roughly 8 healthy donors, while naive and central memory subsets were obtained from all 28 donors. A total of 90 million to 120 million sorted cells were examined across all samples, and a strong correlation was observed between cell number per subset and RNA yield.

General study outcomes and caveats: Because cDNA was sequenced instead of genomic DNA, activated cells with high expression could be over-represented, although the groups did not differ in activation or CD3 levels. Shorter templates might be favored by PCR, yet because patient and control samples were amplified and corrected together, any such skew would affect both groups equally. At VDJ recombination sites, patients with type 1 diabetes made fewer insertions and deleted more nucleotides, a pattern implying thymic rearrangement abnormalities. HLA sub-analyses involved small numbers of individuals, so any influence of HLA type on TCRB rearrangement remained unresolved. The naive, central memory and regulatory TCRB repertoires appeared to resemble one another more closely among patients than among healthy donors. Type 1 diabetes patients showed a moderate but significant shortening of TCRB CDR3 length in all four CD4+ subsets.

This clone has just a few counts. There is no known antigen for this receptor. No quality values exist for individual bases; no much larger clone is one base distant. Spanning cysteine to phenylalanine, the CDR3 consists of 14 amino acids. Only the CDR3 region is kept as DNA, spanning 42 bases read in frame from base 1. Trimming removed 4 bases from V and 3 bases from J, leaving 12 bases between the germline ends. The germline V gene encodes CDR1 MGHRA and CDR2 YSYEKL. All of the isolated RNA was reverse transcribed with the High Capacity cDNA Reverse Transcription Kit, so expressed TCRB transcripts were sequenced. Deep immunoSEQ sequencing was performed on naive, central memory and regulatory T cell samples, with an average of about 3.6 million total reads per sample. Sorted cells were lysed in RLT buffer and RNA was extracted with DNase-treated RNeasy Micro or Mini kits, depending on cell number. Each cell subset was processed on its own to prevent cross-contamination, while patient and healthy donor samples were processed together. TCRB sequences were amplified from cDNA with the immunoSEQ multiplex PCR, producing 87-bp fragments spanning the CDR3 region. Sequencing of the amplicons was done on the Illumina HiSeq platform. The original pipeline was this. PCR bias was computationally corrected using synthetic template baselines, reads within Hamming distance 2 were collapsed, and singletons that could not be merged were discarded. Reads were aligned against IMGT to assign V, D and J genes, CDR3 length and insertions or deletions at six rearrangement sites. Within each subset, clonotype counts were normalized to sorted cell number, after which true diversity and Gini coefficients were computed with the tcR R package. The overlap coefficient, calculated on TCRB nucleotide sequences, was used to quantify repertoire sharing. As a proxy for the pre-selection repertoire, out-of-frame TCRB sequences from naive cells were analyzed. TCRdb holds this immuneACCESS table with in-frame rearrangements only. Some clones are missing; in checked studies, unresolved V genes explain under half, and the rest has no known cause. The V and J calls and the clone size are those of that table, but D and trimming were determined from the DNA. The sample records approximately 240,000 clones, 16% of which are singletons. 0.08% to 0.095% of the sample lies in the top ten.

A single peripheral blood draw of about 120 mL on average was collected from each donor into heparinised tubes. A BD FACSAria II and a panel including CD45RO, CCR7, CD25, CD127, CD95 and CD27 were used to sort naive, central memory, regulatory and stem cell-like memory CD4+ T cells. Every sorted population had a purity above 95%. PBMCs were separated immediately by Lymphoprep density gradient centrifugation and were stained directly, without being cultured. So that batch effects would be minimized, each experiment stained and sorted samples in pairs, pairing one healthy donor with one patient. The sequence was collected from a man in his thirties or forties with type 1 diabetes. The rearrangement combines TRBV4-1 with TRBJ2-5; no D segment can be confidently identified. The sequenced sample consisted of naive CD4+ T cells from blood. The cell subset or site label, as the study defines it: true naive CD4+ T cells. The CDR3 protein: CASSLWAGKETQYF. In nucleotides, the sequence is TGCGCCAGCAGCCTTTGGGCCGGCAAAGAGACCCAGTACTTC.